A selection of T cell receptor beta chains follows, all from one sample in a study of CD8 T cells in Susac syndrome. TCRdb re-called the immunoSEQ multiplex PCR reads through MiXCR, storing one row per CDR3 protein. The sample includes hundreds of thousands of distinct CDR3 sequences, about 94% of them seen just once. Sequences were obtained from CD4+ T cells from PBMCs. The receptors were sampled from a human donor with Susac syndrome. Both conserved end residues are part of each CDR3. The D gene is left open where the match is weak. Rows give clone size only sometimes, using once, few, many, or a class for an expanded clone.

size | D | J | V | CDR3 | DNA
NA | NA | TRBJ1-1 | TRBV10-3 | CAISEGVDTEAFF | TGTGCCATCAGTGAAGGGGTCGACACTGAAGCTTTCTTT
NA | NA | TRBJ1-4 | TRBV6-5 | CASSSFGFGNEKLFF | TGTGCCAGCAGTTCGTTCGGCTTTGGGAATGAAAAACTGTTTTTT
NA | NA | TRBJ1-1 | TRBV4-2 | CASSPKPRGDTEAFF | TGTGCCAGCAGCCCAAAGCCCCGAGGGGACACTGAAGCTTTCTTT
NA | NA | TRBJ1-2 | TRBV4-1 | CASSQDLASYGYTF | TGCGCCAGCAGCCAAGATCTAGCCAGCTATGGCTACACCTTC
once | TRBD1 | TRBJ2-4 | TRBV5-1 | CASSLVAAGGNIQYF | TGCGCCAGCAGCTTGGTCGCGGCAGGGGGAAACATTCAGTACTTC
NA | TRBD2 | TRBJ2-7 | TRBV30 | CAWSDLAGGLYEQYF | TGTGCCTGGAGCGATCTAGCGGGGGGACTTTACGAGCAGTACTTC
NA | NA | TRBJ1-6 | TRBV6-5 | CASSPKRESPLHF | TGTGCCAGCAGCCCTAAAAGGGAGTCACCCCTCCACTTT
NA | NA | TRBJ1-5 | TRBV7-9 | CASSLTGTQEQPQHF | TGTGCCAGCAGCCTGACCGGGACGCAAGAGCAGCCCCAGCATTTT
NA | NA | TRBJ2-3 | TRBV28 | CASRGLGSGTDTQYF | TGTGCCAGCAGAGGGTTGGGAAGCGGCACAGATACGCAGTATTTT
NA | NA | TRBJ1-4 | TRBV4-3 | CASSQEGWEEKLFF | TGCGCCAGCAGCCAAGAGGGGTGGGAGGAAAAACTGTTTTTT
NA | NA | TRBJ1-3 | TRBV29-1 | CSGRASGNTIYF | TGCAGCGGCCGTGCCTCTGGAAACACCATATATTTT
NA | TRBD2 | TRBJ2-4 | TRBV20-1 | CSATFERGGRNIQYF | TGCAGTGCTACCTTCGAGCGGGGGGGGAGGAACATTCAGTACTTC
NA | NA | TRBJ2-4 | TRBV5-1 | CASSLHWGNIQYF | TGCGCCAGCAGCTTGCATTGGGGAAACATTCAGTACTTC
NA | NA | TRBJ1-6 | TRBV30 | CASRRPKGYNSPLHF | TGTGCCTCAAGGAGACCTAAGGGGTATAATTCACCCCTCCACTTT
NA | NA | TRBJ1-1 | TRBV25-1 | CASTDKPPGAGNTEAFF | TGTGCCAGCACCGATAAGCCCCCAGGGGCAGGAAACACTGAAGCTTTCTTT
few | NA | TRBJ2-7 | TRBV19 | CASSIARSSYEQYF | TGTGCCAGTAGTATAGCTCGGAGCTCCTACGAGCAGTACTTC
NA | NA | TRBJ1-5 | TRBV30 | CAWSVFSSRASTQPQHF | TGTGCCTGGAGTGTGTTCAGTAGCAGGGCCTCAACACAGCCCCAGCATTTT
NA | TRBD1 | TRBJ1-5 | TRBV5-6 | CASSPGTGIRNQPQHF | TGTGCCAGCAGTCCCGGGACAGGGATACGCAATCAGCCCCAGCATTTT
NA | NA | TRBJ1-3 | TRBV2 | CASRRDGAAGNTIYF | TGTGCCAGCAGGAGGGACGGAGCTGCCGGAAACACCATATATTTT
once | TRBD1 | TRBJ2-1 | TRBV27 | CASSFRGQNYNEQFF | TGTGCCAGCAGTTTCAGGGGACAGAACTACAATGAGCAGTTCTTC
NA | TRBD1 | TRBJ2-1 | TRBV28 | CASNNPRDRDFF | TGTGCCAGCAATAACCCCCGGGACAGGGATTTCTTC
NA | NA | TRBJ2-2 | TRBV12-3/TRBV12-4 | CASSLDGSELFF | TGTGCCAGCAGCCTTGACGGCTCGGAGCTGTTTTTT
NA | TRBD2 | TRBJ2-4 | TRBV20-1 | CSARETSGKNIQYF | TGCAGTGCTAGAGAGACTAGCGGGAAAAACATTCAGTACTTC
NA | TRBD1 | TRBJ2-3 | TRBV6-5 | CASSGTGPPDTQYF | TGTGCCAGCTCTGGGACAGGCCCCCCAGATACGCAGTATTTT
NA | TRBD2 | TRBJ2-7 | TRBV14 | CASSRTSGGSLGEQYF | TGTGCCAGCAGCCGGACTAGCGGGGGGTCGCTTGGCGAGCAGTACTTC
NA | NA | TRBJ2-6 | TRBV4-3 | CASSQAGRSGANVLTF | TGCGCCAGCAGCCAAGCGGGCCGCTCTGGGGCCAACGTCCTGACTTTC
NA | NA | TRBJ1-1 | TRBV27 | CASKLTGGTEAFF | TGTGCCAGCAAATTGACAGGAGGAACTGAAGCTTTCTTT
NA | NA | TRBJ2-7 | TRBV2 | CARSLFPTDYEQYF | TGTGCCAGAAGTCTCTTCCCGACCGACTACGAGCAGTACTTC
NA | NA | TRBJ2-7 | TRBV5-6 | CASSLKGRTYEQYF | TGTGCCAGCAGCTTGAAGGGGCGCACGTACGAGCAGTACTTC
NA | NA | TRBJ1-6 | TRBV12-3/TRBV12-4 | CASTPIGFPSYNSPLHF | TGTGCCAGCACCCCAATCGGTTTCCCCTCCTATAATTCACCCCTCCACTTT
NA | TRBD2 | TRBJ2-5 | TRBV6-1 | CASSRPSAGGKETQYF | TGTGCCAGCAGTCGTCCCTCAGCGGGGGGTAAAGAGACCCAGTACTTC
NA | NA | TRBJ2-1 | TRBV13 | CASSSHDRLVVYNEQFF | TGTGCCAGCAGCTCCCACGACAGGCTAGTCGTTTACAATGAGCAGTTCTTC
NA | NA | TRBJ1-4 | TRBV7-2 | CASSIRGGEKLFF | TGTGCCAGCAGCATCCGGGGAGGTGAAAAACTGTTTTTT
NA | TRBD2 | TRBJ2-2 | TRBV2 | CASTGTSATGELFF | TGTGCCAGCACCGGGACTAGCGCCACCGGGGAGCTGTTTTTT
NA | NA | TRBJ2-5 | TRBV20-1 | CSGAGQRPTQYF | TGCAGTGGAGCGGGACAGAGACCGACCCAGTACTTC
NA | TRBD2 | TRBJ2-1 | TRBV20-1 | CSAREGRGRHNEQFF | TGCAGTGCTAGAGAAGGGCGGGGGAGGCACAATGAGCAGTTCTTC
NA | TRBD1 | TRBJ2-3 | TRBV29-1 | CSVDDRGRPDTQYF | TGCAGCGTTGATGACAGGGGGCGCCCAGATACGCAGTATTTT
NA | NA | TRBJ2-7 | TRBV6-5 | CASSYYLDSRGYEQYF | TGTGCCAGCAGTTATTATCTGGACAGCAGGGGCTACGAGCAGTACTTC
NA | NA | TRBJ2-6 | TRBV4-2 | CASSQTRGSGANVLTF | TGTGCCAGCAGCCAAACCCGGGGGTCGGGGGCCAACGTCCTGACTTTC
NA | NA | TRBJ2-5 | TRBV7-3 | CASSLRFQETQYF | TGTGCCAGCAGCTTACGGTTCCAAGAGACCCAGTACTTC
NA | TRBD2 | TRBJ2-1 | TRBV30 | CAWNPSGWNEQFF | TGTGCCTGGAACCCTAGCGGGTGGAATGAGCAGTTCTTC
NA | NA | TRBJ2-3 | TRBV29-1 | CSVAGADTQYF | TGCAGCGTTGCCGGGGCGGATACGCAGTATTTT
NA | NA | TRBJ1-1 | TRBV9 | CASSVSSEWDTEAFF | TGTGCCAGCAGCGTAAGCTCCGAGTGGGACACTGAAGCTTTCTTT
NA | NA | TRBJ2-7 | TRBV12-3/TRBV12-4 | CASSFSQGTNEQYF | TGTGCCAGCAGTTTCTCCCAGGGGACCAACGAGCAGTACTTC
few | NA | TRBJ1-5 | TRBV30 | CAWSVGRDLPTNQPQHF | TGTGCCTGGAGTGTCGGAAGGGATCTCCCCACTAATCAGCCCCAGCATTTT
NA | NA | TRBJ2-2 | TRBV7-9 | CASGLQGFTGELFF | TGTGCCAGCGGTTTACAGGGCTTCACCGGGGAGCTGTTTTTT
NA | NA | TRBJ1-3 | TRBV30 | CAWSADIPDSSGNTIYF | TGTGCCTGGAGTGCTGACATACCGGACAGCTCTGGAAACACCATATATTTT
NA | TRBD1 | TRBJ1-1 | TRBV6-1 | CASSPRQMTGGYLKAFF | TGTGCCAGCAGCCCCCGTCAGATGACAGGGGGCTACCTTAAAGCTTTCTTT
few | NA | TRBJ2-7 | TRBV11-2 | CASSLDPNSYEQYF | TGTGCCAGCAGCTTAGACCCAAATTCCTACGAGCAGTACTTC
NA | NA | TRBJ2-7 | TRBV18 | CASSPPVDSSYEQYF | TGTGCCAGCTCACCCCCGGTGGACAGCTCCTACGAGCAGTACTTC
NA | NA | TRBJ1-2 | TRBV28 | CASGPRTVYGYTF | TGTGCCAGCGGGCCCAGGACAGTCTATGGCTACACCTTC
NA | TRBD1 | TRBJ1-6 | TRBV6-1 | CASSEVGTVNSPLHF | TGTGCCAGCAGTGAAGTAGGGACAGTTAATTCACCCCTCCACTTT
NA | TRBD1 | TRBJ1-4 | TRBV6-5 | CASSYIGQGANEKLFF | TGTGCCAGCAGTTACATAGGACAGGGGGCGAACGAAAAACTGTTTTTT
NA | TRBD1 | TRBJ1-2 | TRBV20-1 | CSARDPDRVGYTF | TGCAGTGCTAGAGACCCGGACAGGGTCGGCTACACCTTC
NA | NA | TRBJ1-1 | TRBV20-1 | CSARPNRVTEAFF | TGCAGTGCTAGACCAAATAGAGTCACTGAAGCTTTCTTT